A selection of T cell receptor beta chains follows, all from one sample in a study of OX40 agonist ivuxolimab in advanced cancers. Data came from immunoSEQ multiplex PCR; TCRdb stores just in-frame clones and leaves some out. The sample contains almost 90,000 clones, roughly 88% of which appear only once. Source: CD4+ or CD8+ T cells sorted from blood, taken in a trial of the OX40 agonist ivuxolimab. These receptors were obtained from an adult with an advanced solid tumor such as melanoma, head and neck, liver or kidney cancer. The CDR3 runs from the conserved cysteine through the conserved F or W. D genes are given only for firm matches. Some rows have no size entry. The others give once, few or many, or a class for an expanded clone.

D | J | V | size | DNA | CDR3
TRBD2 | TRBJ2-1 | TRBV18 | - | TGTGCCAGCTCACCTCGCGAAGCGGGAGGGTTATACAATGAGCAGTTCTTC | CASSPREAGGLYNEQFF
TRBD2 | TRBJ2-2 | TRBV19 | - | TGTGCCAGTAGTATAGTCACTAGCGGGAGGACCGGGGAGCTGTTTTTT | CASSIVTSGRTGELFF
- | TRBJ2-5 | TRBV2 | - | TGTGCCAGCAGTGATAACGGACAAGAGACCCAGTACTTC | CASSDNGQETQYF
- | TRBJ1-3 | TRBV30 | - | TGTGCCTGGAGCAGGGACTTCTCTGGAAACACCATATATTTT | CAWSRDFSGNTIYF
TRBD2 | TRBJ2-7 | TRBV28 | - | TGTGCCAGCAGTTCCTGGGGTAATAGCGGGAGGGCCGGGTACGAGCAGTACTTC | CASSSWGNSGRAGYEQYF
- | TRBJ2-7 | TRBV5-1 | - | TGCGCCAGCAGCTTGGCTCCAGGGACCGACTACGAGCAGTACTTC | CASSLAPGTDYEQYF
TRBD1 | TRBJ2-6 | TRBV30 | - | TGTGCCGGGGTGACAGGGTATCCCTCTGGGGCCAACGTCCTGACTTTC | CAGVTGYPSGANVLTF
- | TRBJ1-1 | TRBV10-3 | - | TGTGCCATCAGTGAGTCTGGGGGGACTGAAGCTTTCTTT | CAISESGGTEAFF
TRBD1 | TRBJ1-2 | TRBV19 | - | TGTGCCAGTACCAAGACAGGGAATGGCTACACCTTC | CASTKTGNGYTF
- | TRBJ2-1 | TRBV18 | - | TGTGCCAGCTCACCACTGAGTCTTTTTGACTACAATGAGCAGTTCTTC | CASSPLSLFDYNEQFF
- | TRBJ1-4 | TRBV19 | - | TGTGCCAGTAGGTACGCCGCAACTAATGAAAAACTGTTTTTT | CASRYAATNEKLFF
- | TRBJ2-5 | TRBV28 | - | TGTGCCAGCAGTACGACAGGTCAAGAGACCCAGTACTTC | CASSTTGQETQYF
- | TRBJ1-3 | TRBV4-3 | once | TGCGCCAGCAGCCAAGATTCCGACAGCTCTGGAAACACCATATATTTT | CASSQDSDSSGNTIYF
- | TRBJ2-5 | TRBV7-2 | - | TGTGCCAGCAGCTCGAGGGTTGGAGAGACCCAGTACTTC | CASSSRVGETQYF
TRBD1 | TRBJ1-5 | TRBV7-9 | - | TGTGCCAGCAGCTTAGCGGGACAGGGCGGGAGTCAGCCCCAGCATTTT | CASSLAGQGGSQPQHF
TRBD1 | TRBJ2-7 | TRBV7-2 | - | TGTGCCAGCAGCCCATCTGGGACAGTTAGCGAGCAGTACTTC | CASSPSGTVSEQYF
- | TRBJ2-1 | TRBV5-1 | - | TGCGCCAGCAGCCAGCAGGGATCCAATGAGCAGTTCTTC | CASSQQGSNEQFF
- | TRBJ1-4 | TRBV4-3 | - | TGCGCCAGCAGCCAAGATGGGGAAAAACTGTTTTTT | CASSQDGEKLFF
- | TRBJ2-1 | TRBV19 | - | TGTGCCAGTAGTAGAACTAGCAACAATGAGCAGTTCTTC | CASSRTSNNEQFF
- | TRBJ1-4 | TRBV7-2 | once | TGTGCCAGCAGCATCGGACACGTTGCAACTAATGAAAAACTGTTTTTT | CASSIGHVATNEKLFF
- | TRBJ1-6 | TRBV27 | - | TGTGCCAGCAGTGGGTGGGATTCACCCCTCCACTTT | CASSGWDSPLHF
- | TRBJ1-4 | TRBV6-5 | - | TGTGCCAGCAGTTACTCGTTAGGCAGCACTAATGAAAAACTGTTTTTT | CASSYSLGSTNEKLFF
- | TRBJ2-3 | TRBV6-5 | - | TGTGCCAGCAGTTACTCCTGGACGCAGTATTTT | CASSYSWTQYF
- | TRBJ1-1 | TRBV19 | - | TGTGCCAGTACGGGGGGGCTGACGAACACTGAAGCTTTCTTT | CASTGGLTNTEAFF
- | TRBJ2-1 | TRBV20-1 | - | TGCTTCCCCGGGGGGCGGTATGAGCAGTTCTTC | CFPGGRYEQFF
- | TRBJ2-1 | TRBV5-1 | - | TGCGCCAGCAGCTTGAGTTACAATGAGCAGTTCTTC | CASSLSYNEQFF
TRBD1 | TRBJ2-5 | TRBV29-1 | - | TGCAGCGCCGACCCCGGGACAGGGGGAGAGACCCAGTACTTC | CSADPGTGGETQYF
- | TRBJ2-2 | TRBV19 | - | TGTGCCAGTAGTAAAGGGAACACCGGGGAGCTGTTTTTT | CASSKGNTGELFF
- | TRBJ1-4 | TRBV19 | - | TGTGCCAGTAGGAATCCTTCAACTAATGAAAAACTGTTTTTT | CASRNPSTNEKLFF
TRBD1 | TRBJ2-5 | TRBV7-9 | - | TGTGCCAGCAGCCCCCATCAGGGGGTTACCGTGGAGACCCAGTACTTC | CASSPHQGVTVETQYF
- | TRBJ1-3 | TRBV10-3 | - | TGTGCCATCAGTGAGGAAGGAAACACCATATATTTT | CAISEEGNTIYF
- | TRBJ1-2 | TRBV28 | - | TGTGCCAGCAGTTTATCAGGTGGAGGAGGCTACACCTTC | CASSLSGGGGYTF
TRBD1 | TRBJ1-2 | TRBV19 | - | TGTGCCAGTAAAGCCGGACAGGGAAACTATGGCTACACCTTC | CASKAGQGNYGYTF
TRBD1 | TRBJ2-7 | TRBV18 | - | TGTGCCAGCTCACCATCCGGGACAGGTAGTTTGGGGGAGCAGTACTTC | CASSPSGTGSLGEQYF
TRBD2 | TRBJ2-1 | TRBV19 | - | TGTGCCAGTAGTATACCTAGCGGGAGTTCCTCCTACAATGAGCAGTTCTTC | CASSIPSGSSSYNEQFF
- | TRBJ1-4 | TRBV5-1 | - | TGCGCCAGCAGCCTCTCAGGGTTTAATGAAAAACTGTTTTTT | CASSLSGFNEKLFF
- | TRBJ1-6 | TRBV7-2 | - | TGTGCCAGCAGCTTAGGTGGTGGCCAGGGAGCTAATTCACCCCTCCACTTT | CASSLGGGQGANSPLHF
- | TRBJ1-5 | TRBV4-3 | - | TGCGCCAGCAGTAAAGATAGCAATCAGCCCCAGCATTTT | CASSKDSNQPQHF
TRBD2 | TRBJ2-7 | TRBV18 | once | TGTGCCAGCTCCCAAGACTTAGCGGGTACTTCCTACGAGCAGTACTTC | CASSQDLAGTSYEQYF
TRBD1 | TRBJ2-1 | TRBV6-5 | - | TGTGCCAGCAGTTGGGGACAGGGGTCCTACAATGAGCAGTTCTTC | CASSWGQGSYNEQFF
- | TRBJ2-1 | TRBV6-1 | - | TGTGCCAGCAGCCGACAGAACTACAATGAGCAGTTCTTC | CASSRQNYNEQFF
TRBD1 | TRBJ2-7 | TRBV5-6 | once | TGTGCCAGCAGCCGGGGACAGTATCACCACGAGCAGTACTTC | CASSRGQYHHEQYF
TRBD1 | TRBJ1-2 | TRBV12-5 | - | TGTGCTAGTGGTAGGGGGCTATCCTATGGCTACACCTTC | CASGRGLSYGYTF
- | TRBJ1-2 | TRBV2 | - | TGTGCCAGCTCATCATTACAAACTTATGGCTACACCTTC | CASSSLQTYGYTF
- | TRBJ1-1 | TRBV7-2 | - | TGTGCCAGCAGGTCCAATGGGGTTTTAGACACTGAAGCTTTCTTT | CASRSNGVLDTEAFF
TRBD2 | TRBJ2-3 | TRBV29-1 | - | TGCAGCGCCGGGACTAGCGGGAGGCCCGACACAGATACGCAGTATTTT | CSAGTSGRPDTDTQYF
- | TRBJ2-1 | TRBV6-5 | - | TGTGCCACCTCTTTGACCTCTAGGACCTACAATGAGCAGTTCTTC | CATSLTSRTYNEQFF
- | TRBJ2-1 | TRBV7-2 | - | TGTGCCAGCAGCTTACAGGGGAATGAGCAGTTCTTC | CASSLQGNEQFF
TRBD1 | TRBJ1-2 | TRBV18 | - | TGTGCCAGCTCACCTGGGACAGGACTACCTAACTATGGCTACACCTTC | CASSPGTGLPNYGYTF
- | TRBJ2-1 | TRBV5-1 | - | TGCGCCAGCAGCTTGGTCGGCGCTAGCACCTACAATGAGCAGTTCTTC | CASSLVGASTYNEQFF
- | TRBJ1-2 | TRBV19 | - | TGTGCCAGTAGTTCGGAACAGCATCCCTATGGCTACACCTTC | CASSSEQHPYGYTF
TRBD1 | TRBJ1-1 | TRBV28 | - | TGTGCCAGCAGTCTGGGGACAGGTGAAGCTTTCTTT | CASSLGTGEAFF
TRBD1 | TRBJ1-2 | TRBV18 | - | TGTGCCAGCTCACCACTTGCAGGACAGGGAAACTATGGCTACACCTTC | CASSPLAGQGNYGYTF